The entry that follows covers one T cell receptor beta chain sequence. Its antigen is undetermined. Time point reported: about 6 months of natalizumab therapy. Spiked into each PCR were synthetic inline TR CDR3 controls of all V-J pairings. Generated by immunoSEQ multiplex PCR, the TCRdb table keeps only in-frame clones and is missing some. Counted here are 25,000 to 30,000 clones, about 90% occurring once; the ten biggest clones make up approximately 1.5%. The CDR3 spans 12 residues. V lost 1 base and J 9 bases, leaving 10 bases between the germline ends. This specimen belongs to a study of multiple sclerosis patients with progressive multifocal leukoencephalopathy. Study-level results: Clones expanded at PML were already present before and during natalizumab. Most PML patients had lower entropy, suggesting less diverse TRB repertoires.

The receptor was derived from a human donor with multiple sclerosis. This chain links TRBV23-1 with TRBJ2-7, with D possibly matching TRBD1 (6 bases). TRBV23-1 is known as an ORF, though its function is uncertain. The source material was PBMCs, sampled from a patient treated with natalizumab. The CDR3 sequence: CASSQYRDGQYF. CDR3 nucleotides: TGCGCCAGCAGTCAATACAGGGACGGGCAGTACTTC.